Each of the 17 T cell receptor beta chains below was sequenced from the same sample in a study of siplizumab effects on memory and regulatory T cells. The data were produced by immunoSEQ multiplex PCR, yet TCRdb's version contains in-frame clones alone and is incomplete. Seen here are tens of thousands of clones, under 98% observed once, and the top ten hold approximately 0.6%. Sequencing input: naive CD4+ T cells sorted from blood. These receptor sequences come from a human donor in good health.

This rearrangement joins TRBV5-1 to TRBJ2-7; D might be TRBD1 or TRBD2, each matching 5 bases. Germline CDR1 reads SGHRS; CDR2 reads YFSETQ. The CDR3 has 16 residues. Trimming took 0 bases from V and 0 from J, leaving 13 bases between them. The CDR3 sequence: CASSLAGASLSYEQYF. CDR3 DNA: TGCGCCAGCAGCTTGGCCGGGGCATCGCTCTCCTACGAGCAGTACTTC.

The chain has TRBV2 and TRBJ1-5, with D hard to call. The CDR3 is made up of 15 amino acids. Germline V gene lookup returns CDR1 SNHLY and CDR2 FYNNEI. V gave up 8 bases and J gave up 3 bases, with 17 bases separating them. The CDR3 DNA reads as TGTGCCAGCTCCCCGGGCCTCGTCCCCAATCAGCCCCAGCATTTT. It encodes CASSPGLVPNQPQHF.

CDR3 sequence reads: CASSPEGQGLGETQYF. DNA for the CDR3: TGTGCCAGCAGCCCTGAGGGACAGGGGCTAGGGGAGACCCAGTACTTC. The chain uses TRBV7-3 and TRBJ2-5, with TRBD1 matching 10 bases. Germline loops: CDR1 SGHTA, CDR2 FQGTGA. Trimming took 5 bases from V and 5 from J; bases not matched to a gene: 11. The CDR3 loop spans 16 amino acids.

This clone was recorded only once. The gene calls are TRBV4-1 and TRBJ1-2; TRBD1 matches 7 bases. CDR3 length equals 17 residues. Trimming cost V 4 bases and J 2 bases; bases outside gene matches: 13. Per germline, CDR1 MGHRA and CDR2 YSYEKL. The CDR3 nucleotides read TGCGCCAGCAGCCCTGGGGGACAGATAGGTTCGAACTATGGCTACACCTTC. Its protein product is CASSPGGQIGSNYGYTF.

The gene calls are TRBV30 and TRBJ1-5; 7 bases line up with TRBD1. Germline CDR1 is GTSNPN and CDR2 is SVGIG (reference sequence). Losses at the gene ends were 1 base for V and 5 bases for J; bases not matched to a gene: 5. CDR3 length: 14 residues. In DNA form, the CDR3 reads TGTGCCTGGAGTGGGGGACAGACCGATCAGCCCCAGCATTTT. Protein: CAWSGGQTDQPQHF.

The chain joins TRBV7-9 to TRBJ2-5; D not resolved. Germline CDR1 is SEHNR and CDR2 is FQNEAQ (reference sequence). V gave up 1 base and J gave up 9 bases, with 18 bases separating them. The CDR3 runs 15 residues. This chain's CDR3 is CASSLERSLGGAQYF. The CDR3 DNA reads as TGTGCCAGCAGCTTAGAACGCTCCCTGGGTGGGGCCCAGTACTTC.

J is TRBJ1-1 and V is TRBV6-5; D is possibly TRBD1 (5 bases). This CDR3 has 13 amino acids. The germline V gene encodes CDR1 MNHEY and CDR2 SVGAGI. Trimming stripped 5 bases from V and 0 bases from J, with 7 bases between. CDR3 in amino acids: CASSARVNTEAFF. DNA of the CDR3: TGTGCCAGCAGTGCCAGGGTGAACACTGAAGCTTTCTTT.

The chain links TRBV5-7 to TRBJ2-7; tentatively, D is TRBD1 or TRBD2 (5 bases each). TRBV5-7 is filed as an ORF, its function uncertain. V was clipped by 3 bases and J by 2 bases, with 15 bases between them. The CDR3 consists of 15 residues. CDR3 protein: CASSYRGRQAYEQYF. CDR3 coding DNA: TGTGCCAGCAGCTACCGGGGCAGACAAGCCTACGAGCAGTACTTC.

The genes are TRBV5-1 and TRBJ2-2; D perhaps matches TRBD1 (5 bases). Trimming shortened V by 0 bases and J by 0 bases, and 9 bases separated the two germline ends. Germline CDR1 SGHRS, CDR2 YFSETQ. CDR3 length: 16 residues. The CDR3 protein is CASSLDPGTNTGELFF. The CDR3 region has the DNA TGCGCCAGCAGCTTGGATCCAGGGACGAACACCGGGGAGCTGTTTTTT.

This clone was detected once. The chain is built from TRBV5-1 and TRBJ1-1; D perhaps matches TRBD1 (6 bases). The CDR3 is made up of 16 amino acids. V lost 3 bases, J lost 11 bases, and 26 bases lay in between. Germline V CDR1 and CDR2: SGHRS, YFSETQ. CDR3 residues: CASSSRPVGGRVGAFF. CDR3 sequence (DNA): TGCGCCAGCAGCTCAAGACCGGTGGGGGGCCGCGTGGGCGCTTTCTTT.

This clone showed up just once. V gene TRBV28 combines with J gene TRBJ2-5; D possibly corresponds to TRBD1 (6 bases). Between the trimmed V and J ends, which lost 5 bases and 5 bases, there was a span of 24 bases. The CDR3 has 17 amino acids. CDR1 is MDHEN and CDR2 is SYDVKM in the germline V gene. CDR3 sequence reads: CASSLIFWGLEIETQYF. DNA for the CDR3: TGTGCCAGCAGTCTCATATTCTGGGGGCTGGAAATCGAGACCCAGTACTTC.

The chain has TRBV7-9 and TRBJ2-3; possible D gene TRBD2, 6 bases. The CDR3 covers 16 residues. Per germline, CDR1 SEHNR and CDR2 FQNEAQ (reference sequence). V was cut by 4 bases and J by 0 bases, with 14 bases left in between. The CDR3 reads CASSSPPGVSTDTQYF. CDR3 DNA: TGTGCCAGCAGCTCCCCCCCGGGAGTGAGCACAGATACGCAGTATTTT. Variable domain in full (rest from reference TRBV7-9 and TRBJ2-3): DTGVSQNPRHKITKRGQNVTFRCDPISEHNRLYWYRQTLGQGPEFLTYFQNEAQLEKSRLLSDRFSAERPKGSFSTLEIQRTEQGDSAMYLCASSSPPGVSTDTQYFGPGTRLTVL.

This clone appeared a single time. V is TRBV30 and J is TRBJ1-1; D is undetermined. The CDR3 is 12 residues long. V lost 8 bases, J lost 5 bases, and 15 bases lay in between. The germline V gene encodes CDR1 GTSNPN and CDR2 SVGIG (reference sequence). The CDR3 DNA reads as TGTGCCCGCCTCTCTGGGGAAACTGAAGCTTTCTTT. Amino acids: CARLSGETEAFF.

In DNA, the CDR3 is TGTGCCGCGAGGACATCATCATACGAGCAGTACTTC. Its translation is CAARTSSYEQYF. The rearrangement joins TRBV11-1 to TRBJ2-7, with TRBD1 as a possible D gene (5 bases). The V end was cut by 11 bases, the J end by 4 bases, with 15 bases between. The CDR3 runs to 12 residues. The germline V gene encodes CDR1 SGHAT and CDR2 FQDESV (reference sequence).

V usage is TRBV6-5 and J usage is TRBJ2-1, with D possibly matching TRBD2 (6 bases). CDR1 and CDR2 (germline): MNHEY, SVGAGI. Trimming shortened V by 6 bases and J by 7 bases, and 10 bases separated the two germline ends. The CDR3 consists of 12 residues. The CDR3 bases are TGTGCCAGCAGGTCGGGGGTGAATGAGCAGTTCTTC. Translation: CASRSGVNEQFF.

This clone was recorded once. The chain has TRBV9 and TRBJ2-7; 13 bases fit TRBD2. V lost 3 bases, J lost 7 bases, and 4 bases stayed unmatched. Per germline, CDR1 SGDLS and CDR2 YYNGEE. CDR3 length: 14 residues. The CDR3 DNA reads TGTGCCAGCAGCGGGACTAGCGGGAGAGGAGAGCAGTACTTC. Protein sequence: CASSGTSGRGEQYF.

As DNA, the CDR3 is TGCAGCGTTGAAGGAGGGATTGGCTACACCTTC. Its translation: CSVEGGIGYTF. V and J are TRBV29-1 and TRBJ1-2; D is unresolved. V gave up 1 base and J gave up 7 bases, with 7 bases separating them. Germline V gene sequence: CDR1 SQVTM, CDR2 ANQGSEA. The CDR3 extends over 11 amino acids.